Listed below are T cell receptor beta chains from one sample, sequenced in a study of T cells in Graves' hyperthyroidism and ophthalmopathy. Each CDR3 protein gets one entry after TCRdb re-called the multiplex PCR reads with MiXCR. The table includes roughly 300,000 distinct CDR3 sequences, over 15% detected once. Sequenced input: blood. These receptors were taken from a woman aged 45-65 years with Graves' hyperthyroidism. Both conserved end residues are part of each CDR3. Each record gives: J gene, V gene, clone size, D gene, CDR3 DNA, CDR3 protein. A D gene is named only where the DNA matches it firmly. Part of the rows lack a size; the others show once, few, many or a class for expanded clones.

>TRBJ2-1|TRBV27|many|TRBD2
TGTGCCAGCAGGACCCTGAGCGGGAGGGCCTTTGAGAATGAGCAGTTCTTC
CASRTLSGRAFENEQFF
>TRBJ2-5|TRBV28|many|TRBD2
TGTGCCAGCAGTCCCCGGGTAGCGGGAGGGCCAGAGACCCAGTACTTC
CASSPRVAGGPETQYF
>TRBJ2-3|TRBV6-2/TRBV6-3|few|.
TGTGCCAGCAGTCGACAGGGAGGACATACGCAGTATTTT
CASSRQGGHTQYF
>TRBJ2-3|TRBV5-1|few|.
TGCGCCAGCAGCTTAAACGGGGGAACCACAGATACGCAGTATTTT
CASSLNGGTTDTQYF
>TRBJ2-1|TRBV29-1|many|TRBD1
TGCAGCTCCTGGACAGGGGGCGCCTACAATGAGCAGTTCTTC
CSSWTGGAYNEQFF
>TRBJ2-3|TRBV6-1|many|TRBD2
TGTGCCAGCAGTTACGTGCTAGCGGGGGACCCACTATCCTATACGCAGTATTTT
CASSYVLAGDPLSYTQYF
>TRBJ1-5|TRBV2|many|.
TGTGCCTCCGGGGACGGGTATAGCAATCAGCCCCAGCATTTT
CASGDGYSNQPQHF
>TRBJ1-2|TRBV2|many|.
TGTGCCAGCAGTGGCCTGAAGGACTATGGCTACACCTTC
CASSGLKDYGYTF
>TRBJ2-5|TRBV5-4|many|.
TGTGCCAGCAGCTCTGGACTACAAGAGACCCAGTACTTC
CASSSGLQETQYF
>TRBJ2-3|TRBV9|many|.
TGTGCCAGCAGCGTAGCTTCCGGGGGACGCACAGATACGCAGTATTTT
CASSVASGGRTDTQYF
>TRBJ1-2|TRBV2|many|TRBD1
TGTGCCAGCAGTAAGGGACAGGACTCGACCTATGGCTACACCTTC
CASSKGQDSTYGYTF
>TRBJ1-2|TRBV2|.|.
TGTGCCAGCAGTGCCCTGGGACGGAATCCTGCTACTAACTATGGCTACACCTTC
CASSALGRNPATNYGYTF
>TRBJ2-1|TRBV29-1|.|.
TGCAGCGTTGACGGGATCGACAATGAGCAGTTCTTC
CSVDGIDNEQFF
>TRBJ2-1|TRBV2|many|.
TGTGCCAGCAGGTCGGGGTACAATGAGCAGTTCTTC
CASRSGYNEQFF
>TRBJ2-5|TRBV19|.|TRBD1
TGTGCCAGTAGTATAAACAGGGGGACGCAAGAGACCCAGTACTTC
CASSINRGTQETQYF
>TRBJ2-2|TRBV5-6|few|TRBD2
TGTGCCAGCAGCCGACTAGCGGGGGATCACGGGGAGCTGTTTTTT
CASSRLAGDHGELFF
>TRBJ1-4|TRBV6-5|.|.
TGTGCCAGCAGTGACTCGGGCCCTCGTGAAAAACTGTTTTTT
CASSDSGPREKLFF
>TRBJ2-5|TRBV2|many|.
TGTGCCAGCAGCCGGAACGAAGAGACCCAGTACTTC
CASSRNEETQYF
>TRBJ2-3|TRBV12-3/TRBV12-4|.|.
TGTGCCAGCAGTCCCCAGACTGTGGCAGATACGCAGTATTTT
CASSPQTVADTQYF
>TRBJ1-2|TRBV3-1|many|TRBD1
TGTGCCAGCAGCCCCCTACCCGGACAGGGAGGAGGTGGCTACACCTTC
CASSPLPGQGGGGYTF
>TRBJ2-1|TRBV11-3|.|TRBD2
TGTGCCAGCAGCCTGGGACTAGCGGGAGTAGTGCAGTTCTTC
CASSLGLAGVVQFF
>TRBJ1-1|TRBV7-2|many|.
TGTGCCAGCAGCCGAGTCGGAGGGAACACTGAAGCTTTCTTT
CASSRVGGNTEAFF
>TRBJ1-1|TRBV3-1|many|.
TGTGCCAGCAGCCAAATAATGAACACTGAAGCTTTCTTT
CASSQIMNTEAFF
>TRBJ2-4|TRBV6-4|.|.
TGTGCCAGCAGCCCCCCACTAGCAAGCCACGAAAAAAACATTCAGTACTTC
CASSPPLASHEKNIQYF
>TRBJ2-7|TRBV10-3|few|.
TGTGCCATCAGGGCAGGAGGGGTGCGGGAGCAGTACTTC
CAIRAGGVREQYF
>TRBJ2-3|TRBV2|many|TRBD2
TGTGCCAGCAGACTCTTAGCGGGAGAAAGCACAGATACGCAGTATTTT
CASRLLAGESTDTQYF
>TRBJ1-1|TRBV7-9|.|.
TGTGCCAGCAGCTTAGAACTGGGGAGGACTGAAGCTTTCTTT
CASSLELGRTEAFF
>TRBJ1-5|TRBV5-5|.|.
TGTGCCAGCAGCTTGGGGGGGGCCAGTTCTAATCAGCCCCAGCATTTT
CASSLGGASSNQPQHF
>TRBJ2-5|TRBV2|many|TRBD1
TGTGCCAGCAGATGGGACGACAGGGGTATCCAAGAGACCCAGTACTTC
CASRWDDRGIQETQYF
>TRBJ2-2|TRBV7-9|few|.
TGTGCCAGCAGCAGCACCAGAGACAGGGAGGGACTGTTTTTT
CASSSTRDREGLFF
>TRBJ2-1|TRBV6-1|.|TRBD2
TGTGCCAGCAGCGCCGGGACTAGCGGGAGCATGGAGCAGTTCTTC
CASSAGTSGSMEQFF
>TRBJ2-3|TRBV2|many|.
TGTGCCAGCTCGCGGGATACGCAGTATTTT
CASSRDTQYF
>TRBJ2-1|TRBV7-7|once|TRBD2
TGTGCTAGCAGCTTCCGGCTAGCGGGAGAAAGTCAGCAGTTCTTC
CASSFRLAGESQQFF
>TRBJ2-1|TRBV4-1|few|TRBD2
TGCGCCAGCAGCCAAGCTAAGGGACTAGCGTTTCAAGAGGGTGAGCAGTTCTTC
CASSQAKGLAFQEGEQFF
>TRBJ2-7|TRBV5-6|once|.
TGTGCCAGCAGCTTGGCCGGGGCAGGGAAGTCCGAGCAGTACTTC
CASSLAGAGKSEQYF
>TRBJ1-1|TRBV7-8|few|.
TGTGCCAGCAGCTATACAGGGAGTGGTGAAGCTTTCTTT
CASSYTGSGEAFF
>TRBJ1-6|TRBV11-2|few|.
TGTGCCAGCAGCTTATCTCAGGGGAATAATTCACCCCTCCACTTT
CASSLSQGNNSPLHF
>TRBJ1-1|TRBV20-1|many|TRBD1
TGCAGTGCTCGGGACAGAGTGAACACTGAAGCTTTCTTT
CSARDRVNTEAFF
>TRBJ2-5|TRBV9|.|.
TGTGCCAGCAGCCCCTGGGGGAGCTTGCAAGAGACCCAGTACTTC
CASSPWGSLQETQYF
>TRBJ2-7|TRBV10-2|many|.
TGCGCCAGCAGTGCGGACCCATTCAACGAGCAGTACTTC
CASSADPFNEQYF
>TRBJ2-3|TRBV20-1|.|.
TGCAGTGCCTCCGGAGACAGCAGCACAGATACGCAGTATTTT
CSASGDSSTDTQYF
>TRBJ1-1|TRBV4-1|.|.
TGCGCCAGCAGCCAAGAGGAGGGGGTGAACACTGAAGCTTTCTTT
CASSQEEGVNTEAFF
>TRBJ1-5|TRBV3-1|.|TRBD1
TGTGCCAGCAGCCCGAGGACAGGGGGAGAACCCCAGCATTTT
CASSPRTGGEPQHF
>TRBJ2-2|TRBV3-1|many|TRBD1
TGTGCCAGCCAGGGGGACGGGGAGCTGTTTTTT
CASQGDGELFF
>TRBJ1-2|TRBV3-1|few|.
TGTGCCAGCAGCCCCCGGGAGCGCTATGGCTACACCTTC
CASSPRERYGYTF
>TRBJ2-5|TRBV15|.|.
TGTGCCACCAGCAGAGATTTAAGGGAGACCCAGTACTTC
CATSRDLRETQYF
>TRBJ2-5|TRBV15|few|.
TGTGCCACCACCCGAGAGCGGCAAGAGACCCAGTACTTC
CATTRERQETQYF
>TRBJ1-5|TRBV2|many|.
TGTGCCAGCAGTGAGGGCCAGGGAGGTCAGCCCCAGCATTTT
CASSEGQGGQPQHF
>TRBJ2-2|TRBV19|few|TRBD2
TGTGCCAGTAGAAGGGGGACTAGCGGGAACACCGGGGAGCTGTTTTTT
CASRRGTSGNTGELFF
>TRBJ1-2|TRBV19|.|TRBD1
TGTGCCACCGAACCCGGGACAGGAGCCTATGGCTACACCTTC
CATEPGTGAYGYTF
>TRBJ2-3|TRBV7-6|few|TRBD2
TGTGCCAGCAGCTTATCCCGACTAGCGGGGGGCCAAGATACGCAGTATTTT
CASSLSRLAGGQDTQYF
>TRBJ1-1|TRBV10-3|.|.
TGTGCCATCAGTAGGGGCGAGGGACGAGAAACTGAAGCTTTCTTT
CAISRGEGRETEAFF
>TRBJ2-5|TRBV27|many|.
TGTGCCAGCAGTCCCTCACTTCGGGAGACCCAGTACTTC
CASSPSLRETQYF
>TRBJ1-2|TRBV3-1|many|.
TGTGCCAGCAGCCAAGGGACCCATGGTGGCTACACCTTC
CASSQGTHGGYTF
>TRBJ1-5|TRBV5-5|few|.
TGTGCCAGCAGCTTGGGGACAGTGGGCAATCAGCCCCAGCATTTT
CASSLGTVGNQPQHF